These T cell receptor beta chains were read from a single sample in a study of shared clonotypes between healthy human individuals. Repertoires were generated with immunoSEQ multiplex PCR, while TCRdb's copy carries only in-frame clones and drops some. The sample contains approximately 1,000,000 clones, roughly 77% of which appear only once. The sequenced sample was memory CD4+ T cells from PBMCs. All receptors come from a man younger than 30 in good health. Some clones in this sample may be carry-over from other donors' samples. CDR3s include the opening cysteine and the closing phenylalanine or tryptophan. The order of the fields is D gene, CDR3 length, J gene, clone size, V gene, CDR3 protein, CDR3 DNA. A D gene is named only where the DNA matches it firmly. Where a row states a size, it is once, few, many or the class of an expanded clone; other rows omit it.

- 14 TRBJ1-4 - TRBV15 CATSRAPENEKLFF TGTGCCACCAGCAGAGCTCCAGAGAATGAAAAACTGTTTTTT
- 13 TRBJ2-3 - TRBV11-2 CASSPGTLPSQYF TGTGCCAGCAGCCCCGGGACCCTCCCATCGCAGTATTTT
- 14 TRBJ2-2 - TRBV4-3 CASSWGQNTGELFF TGCGCCAGCAGCTGGGGACAGAACACCGGGGAGCTGTTTTTT
- 14 TRBJ2-2 few TRBV5-6 CASSLVAGTGELFF TGTGCCAGCAGCTTGGTCGCGGGGACCGGGGAGCTGTTTTTT
- 13 TRBJ2-5 - TRBV28 CASTRRIGETQYF TGTGCCAGCACGCGGCGGATAGGGGAGACCCAGTACTTC
- 13 TRBJ1-5 - TRBV5-1 CASSLSTDQPQHF TGCGCCAGCAGCTTGTCCACGGATCAGCCCCAGCATTTT
- 12 TRBJ2-1 - TRBV7-8 CASSSGFGEQFF TGTGCCAGCAGCTCGGGGTTCGGTGAGCAGTTCTTC
TRBD1 15 TRBJ2-5 few TRBV7-9 CASSIPTGGQETQYF TGTGCCAGCAGCATACCGACAGGGGGTCAAGAGACCCAGTACTTC
- 13 TRBJ1-1 - TRBV7-2 CASSPRRNTEAFF TGTGCCAGCAGCCCCCGCCGGAACACTGAAGCTTTCTTT
- 15 TRBJ2-5 - TRBV5-4 CASSLTGKTQETQYF TGTGCCAGCAGCCTTACAGGGAAAACCCAAGAGACCCAGTACTTC
- 14 TRBJ2-5 - TRBV5-4 CASSFAGIQETQYF TGTGCCAGCAGCTTCGCAGGGATACAAGAGACCCAGTACTTC
- 13 TRBJ2-7 - TRBV5-6 CASSRGFSYEQYF TGTGCCAGCAGCCGCGGGTTCTCCTACGAGCAGTACTTC
- 14 TRBJ1-3 - TRBV6-5 CASSRTAVGNTIYF TGTGCCAGCAGTAGGACGGCTGTAGGGAACACCATATATTTT
TRBD2 16 TRBJ2-1 - TRBV18 CASSPPTSGSYNEQFF TGTGCCAGCTCACCACCGACTAGCGGCTCCTACAATGAGCAGTTCTTC
- 14 TRBJ2-5 many TRBV5-1 CASSLGQAGETQYF TGCGCCAGCAGCTTGGGACAGGCGGGGGAGACCCAGTACTTC
TRBD2 17 TRBJ2-4 - TRBV5-1 CASSLSGLAVAKNIQYF TGCGCCAGCAGCTTGTCGGGACTAGCGGTAGCCAAAAACATTCAGTACTTC
- 15 TRBJ2-7 - TRBV9 CASSAQGSGAYEQYF TGTGCCAGCAGCGCACAGGGTTCGGGGGCCTACGAGCAGTACTTC
TRBD1 15 TRBJ1-5 - TRBV28 CASRPPGQGYQPQHF TGTGCCAGCAGGCCCCCTGGACAGGGTTATCAGCCCCAGCATTTT
- 14 TRBJ2-1 few TRBV7-9 CASSLAGERNEQFF TGTGCCAGCAGCTTAGCGGGGGAACGCAATGAGCAGTTCTTC
- 13 TRBJ1-5 - TRBV10-3 CAIGEGPGQPQRF TGTGCCATCGGGGAGGGCCCCGGACAGCCCCAGCGTTTT
- 13 TRBJ2-7 - TRBV5-5 CASSNPGAYEQYF TGTGCCAGCAGCAACCCGGGGGCCTACGAGCAGTACTTC
- 13 TRBJ1-1 - TRBV7-2 CASSEWRGTEAFF TGTGCCAGCAGCGAATGGAGGGGCACTGAAGCTTTCTTT
- 13 TRBJ1-1 few TRBV7-9 CASERLGGTEAFF TGTGCCAGCGAAAGGCTGGGGGGCACTGAAGCTTTCTTT
TRBD1 14 TRBJ1-1 - TRBV29-1 CSVPRDRGLQAAFF TGCAGCGTCCCCCGGGACAGGGGGCTTCAAGCGGCTTTCTTT
- 12 TRBJ2-7 - TRBV6-1 CASRGSVYEQYF TGTGCCAGCAGGGGGAGTGTCTACGAGCAGTACTTC
- 14 TRBJ2-5 - TRBV28 CATLRVGGQETQYF TGTGCCACCCTGAGAGTAGGCGGCCAAGAGACCCAGTACTTC
- 14 TRBJ1-2 once TRBV2 CASNFQGGPTFYTF TGTGCCAGCAACTTCCAGGGTGGACCCACCTTCTACACCTTC
TRBD1 15 TRBJ2-7 - TRBV7-9 CASSPGTGSSYEQYF TGTGCCAGCAGCCCGGGGACAGGGAGCTCCTACGAGCAGTACTTC
- 15 TRBJ1-3 - TRBV28 CASSLFQNSGNTIYF TGTGCCAGCAGTTTGTTTCAGAACTCTGGAAACACCATATATTTT
- 14 TRBJ2-3 - TRBV4-1 CASSPTERADTQYF TGCGCCAGCAGCCCGACGGAACGGGCAGATACGCAGTATTTT
- 14 TRBJ2-7 - TRBV7-2 CASSLSRVSYEQYF TGTGCCAGCAGCTTAAGCAGGGTCTCCTACGAGCAGTACTTC
- 13 TRBJ1-1 few TRBV29-1 CSVDKDMNTEAFF TGCAGCGTTGATAAGGACATGAACACTGAAGCTTTCTTT
- 16 TRBJ1-2 - TRBV15 CATSRGWVGTQDGYTF TGTGCCACCAGCAGAGGTTGGGTAGGGACCCAAGATGGCTACACCTTC
- 15 TRBJ2-1 once TRBV29-1 CSVEIRKGRRNEQFF TGCAGCGTTGAAATCCGGAAGGGCCGGCGCAATGAGCAGTTCTTC
- 13 TRBJ1-1 once TRBV7-3 CASSSRGNTEAFF TGTGCCAGCAGCTCTAGGGGTAATACTGAAGCTTTCTTT
TRBD1 14 TRBJ1-2 few TRBV10-3 CAISEWGTGNGYTF TGTGCCATCAGTGAGTGGGGGACAGGGAATGGCTACACCTTC
TRBD1 13 TRBJ1-2 once TRBV5-1 CASSLQGARGYTF TGCGCCAGCAGCTTACAGGGGGCGCGGGGCTACACCTTC
- 14 TRBJ2-7 - TRBV5-1 CASSSGTVTYEQYF TGCGCCAGCAGCTCCGGGACTGTGACCTACGAGCAGTACTTC
TRBD1 16 TRBJ2-3 - TRBV7-9 CASSYTTDRRTDTQYF TGTGCCAGCAGCTACACAACGGACAGGCGAACAGATACGCAGTATTTT
- 11 TRBJ2-7 - TRBV20-1 CSAREIYEQYF TGCAGTGCCAGAGAGATTTACGAGCAGTACTTC
- 17 TRBJ2-5 - TRBV5-1 CASSLDPLLGARETQYF TGCGCCAGCAGCTTAGATCCTCTTTTGGGGGCGAGGGAGACCCAGTACTTC
TRBD1 15 TRBJ2-5 - TRBV6-8 CASPRTGSSQETQYF TGTGCCAGCCCCAGGACAGGGTCTAGCCAAGAGACCCAGTACTTC
- 12 TRBJ2-5 - TRBV14 CASSQETRTQYF TGTGCCAGCAGCCAAGAAACTCGAACCCAGTACTTC
TRBD2 14 TRBJ2-7 - TRBV5-6 CASSFGGRAYEQYF TGTGCCAGCAGCTTTGGGGGGAGGGCCTACGAGCAGTACTTC
- 13 TRBJ1-1 - TRBV27 CASSFTGNTEAFF TGTGCCAGCAGTTTTACCGGTAACACTGAAGCTTTCTTT
- 13 TRBJ2-5 - TRBV7-2 CASSATRQETQYF TGTGCCAGCAGCGCGACGCGCCAAGAGACCCAGTACTTC
- 16 TRBJ2-4 once TRBV11-2 CASSLTVAVAKNIQYF TGTGCCAGCAGCTTAACTGTAGCGGTAGCCAAAAACATTCAGTACTTC
- 15 TRBJ1-1 - TRBV9 CASSADLSMDTEAFF TGTGCCAGCAGCGCAGACCTAAGTATGGACACTGAAGCTTTCTTT
- 15 TRBJ2-4 once TRBV7-9 CASSLGQQAKNIQYF TGTGCCAGCAGCCTCGGACAGCAAGCCAAAAACATTCAGTACTTC
- 14 TRBJ1-4 - TRBV2 CASSEWLAVEKLFF TGTGCCAGCAGTGAATGGCTGGCAGTCGAAAAACTGTTTTTT
TRBD1 14 TRBJ1-1 few TRBV5-1 CASSFGQGGTEAFF TGCGCCAGCAGCTTCGGACAGGGGGGCACTGAAGCTTTCTTT
TRBD1 14 TRBJ1-1 once TRBV18 CASSLLDRVTEAFF TGTGCCAGCTCACTCCTAGACAGGGTCACTGAAGCTTTCTTT
- 16 TRBJ2-7 - TRBV10-3 CAISGKTGELDSEQYF TGTGCCATCAGTGGTAAGACAGGCGAGCTTGATAGCGAGCAGTACTTC
- 17 TRBJ1-3 once TRBV7-8 CASSLVGGAGLGNTIYF TGTGCCAGCAGCTTAGTTGGGGGGGCCGGACTTGGAAACACCATATATTTT
TRBD2 18 TRBJ2-3 - TRBV15 CAISGEGLADLRTDTQYF TGTGCCATCTCCGGAGAGGGACTAGCGGACTTGCGCACAGATACGCAGTATTTT
- 11 TRBJ2-1 many TRBV20-1 CSASLDNEQFF TGCAGTGCTAGCTTGGACAATGAGCAGTTCTTC